This T cell receptor beta chain is from a study of CD8 T cells in Susac syndrome. Germline values: CDR1 SGHAT, CDR2 FQNNGV. The CDR3 has 14 amino acids. Trimming took 3 bases from V and 2 from J, leaving 11 bases between them. Random hexamers were used to reverse transcribe 0.5 to 1 ug of RNA. A single record per CDR3 protein comes from TCRdb applying MiXCR to the immunoSEQ multiplex PCR reads. The sample lists approximately 120,000 distinct CDR3 sequences, 80% to 95% seen once, with roughly 0.32% in the top ten. Negative isolation yielded CD8+ and CD4+ T cells; FACS enriched TEMRA cells. The chain uses TRBV11-2 and TRBJ2-7; D unclear. This sequence originates from a human donor with multiple sclerosis. Sequencing input: CD8+ T cells from PBMCs. CDR3 loop: CASSFGYGTYEQYF. In DNA form, the CDR3 reads TGTGCCAGCAGCTTTGGTTACGGTACCTACGAGCAGTACTTC.